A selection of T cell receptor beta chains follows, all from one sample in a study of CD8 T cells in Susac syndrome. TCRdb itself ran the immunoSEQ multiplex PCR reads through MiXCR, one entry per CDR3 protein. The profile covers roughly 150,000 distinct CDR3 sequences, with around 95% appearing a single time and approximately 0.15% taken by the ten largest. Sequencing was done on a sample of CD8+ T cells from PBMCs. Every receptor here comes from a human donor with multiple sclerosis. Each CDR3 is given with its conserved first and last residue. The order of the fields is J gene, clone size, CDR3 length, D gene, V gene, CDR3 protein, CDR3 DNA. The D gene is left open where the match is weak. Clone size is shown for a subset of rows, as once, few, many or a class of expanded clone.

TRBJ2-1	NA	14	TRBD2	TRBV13	CASSFRLAGNEQFF	TGTGCCAGCAGCTTTCGGCTAGCGGGGAATGAGCAGTTCTTC
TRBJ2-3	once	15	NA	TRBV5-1	CASSFSPEVTDTQYF	TGCGCCAGCAGCTTCAGCCCGGAGGTTACAGATACGCAGTATTTT
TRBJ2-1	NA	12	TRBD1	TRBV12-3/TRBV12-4	CASRDSLNEQFF	TGTGCCAGTCGGGACAGTCTCAATGAGCAGTTCTTC
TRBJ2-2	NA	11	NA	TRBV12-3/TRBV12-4	CASSLWGELFF	TGTGCCAGCAGCCTCTGGGGGGAGCTGTTTTTT
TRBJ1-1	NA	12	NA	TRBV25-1	CACSRGGTEAFF	TGTGCCTGTTCCAGGGGAGGCACTGAAGCTTTCTTT
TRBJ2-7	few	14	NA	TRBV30	CAWSVGAGSGEQYF	TGTGCCTGGAGTGTTGGGGCAGGGTCAGGGGAGCAGTACTTC
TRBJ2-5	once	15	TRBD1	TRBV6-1	CASSFETGRRETQYF	TGTGCCAGCAGTTTCGAGACAGGGCGGAGGGAGACCCAGTACTTC
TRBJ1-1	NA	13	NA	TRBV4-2	CASSEGGNTEAFF	TGTGCCAGCAGCGAAGGGGGGAACACTGAAGCTTTCTTT
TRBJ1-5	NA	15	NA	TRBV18	CASSPPPGVNQPQHF	TGTGCCAGCTCACCACCACCAGGGGTTAATCAGCCCCAGCATTTT
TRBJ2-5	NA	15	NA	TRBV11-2	CASSFVGRTQETQYF	TGTGCCAGCAGCTTTGTTGGCAGAACTCAAGAGACCCAGTACTTC